Following are 26 T cell receptor beta chains from one sample sequenced in a study of shared clonotypes between healthy human individuals. Method: immunoSEQ multiplex PCR; TCRdb's copy keeps in-frame clones and lacks some. The sample comprises about 600,000 clones, roughly 79% of which are singletons, and around 11% rests with the top ten. The sequenced material came from PBMCs. Receptors originate from a woman aged 40 to 55 in good health. Some clones in this sample may be carry-over from other donors' samples.

The CDR3 bases are TGTGCCAGCAGTGAATCCGGGACGGTGAACTATGGCTACACCTTC. Translation: CASSESGTVNYGYTF. This chain links TRBV25-1 with TRBJ1-2; D may be TRBD1 (5 bases). Germline V lookup: CDR1 MGHDK, CDR2 SYGVNS. With 1 base removed from V and 2 bases from J, the gap between germline ends came to 11 bases. The CDR3 totals 15 residues.

The chain has TRBV5-1 and TRBJ2-2, with D possibly matching TRBD2 (6 bases). Trimming pared 1 base from V and 4 bases from J, leaving 11 bases between. Germline CDR1 SGHRS, CDR2 YFSETQ. The CDR3 length is 15 residues. CDR3 amino acids: CASSLIAESTGELFF. The CDR3 DNA reads TGCGCCAGCAGCTTGATAGCGGAGAGCACCGGGGAGCTGTTTTTT. The full variable domain, with the rest looked up from reference TRBV5-1 and TRBJ2-2, is KAGVTQTPRYLIKTRGQQVTLSCSPISGHRSVSWYQQTPGQGLQFLFEYFSETQRNKGNFPGRFSGRQFSNSRSEMNVSTLELGDSALYLCASSLIAESTGELFFGEGSRLTVL.

This rearrangement joins TRBV9 to TRBJ2-1; 10 positions match TRBD2. Looked up from germline, CDR1 is SGDLS and CDR2 is YYNGEE. V dropped 5 bases and J dropped 1; count of bases not matched to a gene: 9. The CDR3 is made up of 17 amino acids. CDR3: CASRGGIAGGSYNEQFF. The CDR3 DNA sequence: TGTGCCAGCAGAGGGGGTATAGCGGGAGGTTCCTACAATGAGCAGTTCTTC.

The chain has TRBV7-6 and TRBJ2-7; 8 bases are shared with TRBD1. V gave up 8 bases and J gave up 4 bases; unmatched junction bases: 10. The CDR3 runs to 14 residues. The germline V gene encodes CDR1 SGHVS and CDR2 FNYEAQ. CDR3 residues: CASSAGTGIYEQYF. CDR3 DNA: TGTGCCAGCTCGGCCGGGACAGGAATTTACGAGCAGTACTTC.

The chain combines TRBV19 with TRBJ1-2; no clear D gene. Germline CDR1 is LNHDA and CDR2 is SQIVND (reference sequence). The CDR3 runs to 12 residues. The V and J ends lost 5 bases and 3 bases respectively, with 7 bases between them. The CDR3 loop is CASSARDYGYTF. The CDR3 DNA sequence: TGTGCCAGTAGTGCTCGGGACTATGGCTACACCTTC.

This clone has more than one count but fewer than ten. The V call is TRBV27, the J call TRBJ1-5, with D perhaps TRBD1 (5 bases). CDR1 and CDR2 (germline): MNHEY, SMNVEV (reference sequence). With 1 base removed from V and 0 bases from J, the gap between germline ends came to 7 bases. The CDR3 loop spans 15 amino acids. The chain's CDR3 is CASSLLGDSNQPQHF. Written as DNA, the CDR3 is TGTGCCAGCAGTTTATTGGGGGATAGCAATCAGCCCCAGCATTTT.

The J gene is TRBJ2-3, the V gene TRBV11-2; 7 nucleotides line up with TRBD1. Per the germline V gene, CDR1 is SGHAT and CDR2 is FQNNGV. V was clipped by 6 bases and J by 4 bases; unmatched bases: 1. There are 12 residues in the CDR3. The CDR3 sequence is CASRQGADTQYF. In DNA, the CDR3 is TGTGCCAGCAGGCAGGGGGCAGATACGCAGTATTTT.

This chain links TRBV11-2 with TRBJ2-1; either TRBD1 or TRBD2 may supply D (5 bases each). In germline, CDR1 is SGHAT, CDR2 FQNNGV. V shed 5 bases and J shed 0 bases, with 20 bases lying between them. The CDR3 length is 18 residues. CDR3 coding DNA: TGTGCCAGCAGCCCATCACGGCCTCGAGGGGCCTCCTACAATGAGCAGTTCTTC. The encoded protein is CASSPSRPRGASYNEQFF.

This clone was observed many times. V and J are TRBV10-3 and TRBJ2-1; TRBD2 matches 11 bases. The germline V gene encodes CDR1 ENHRY and CDR2 SYGVKD. The trim removed 6 bases at V and 7 bases at J, leaving 2 bases unmatched. This CDR3 spans 13 amino acids. DNA for the CDR3: TGTGCCATCAGGGGGACTAGCGGAAATGAGCAGTTCTTC. Translated: CAIRGTSGNEQFF.

The count of this clone is one. The rearrangement joins TRBV7-9 to TRBJ1-6, with D possibly being TRBD1 (5 bases). With 3 bases removed from V and 7 bases from J, the gap between germline ends came to 16 bases. The CDR3 is 16 residues long. The germline V gene has CDR1 SEHNR and CDR2 FQNEAQ (reference sequence). This chain's CDR3 is CASSLPGPTRNSPLHF. CDR3 in DNA: TGTGCCAGCAGCTTGCCGGGGCCGACAAGAAATTCACCCCTCCACTTT.

The rearrangement uses TRBV5-8 and TRBJ1-5; the match to TRBD1 covers 9 bases. The germline V gene has CDR1 SGHTS and CDR2 YDEGEE. The length of the CDR3 is 15 residues. Germline trimming cut 3 bases from V and 2 bases from J; bases unmatched to any gene: 3. The CDR3 loop is CASSSGQGGNQPQHF. CDR3 DNA sequence: TGTGCCAGCAGCTCGGGACAGGGTGGCAATCAGCCCCAGCATTTT.

The chain combines TRBV27 with TRBJ2-2; D may be TRBD2 (7 bases). V lost 7 bases to trimming and J lost 4 bases, with 16 bases between them. The CDR3 is 15 residues long. Germline-derived CDR1 and CDR2 are MNHEY and SMNVEV (reference sequence). CDR3 nucleotides: TGTGCCAGCACCGGGGGCGGGAGTGGCACCGGGGAGCTGTTTTTT. It codes for CASTGGGSGTGELFF.

V usage is TRBV15 and J usage is TRBJ1-2; no reliable D call. The V and J ends lost 0 bases and 6 bases respectively, with 17 bases between them. CDR1 LNHNV and CDR2 YYDKDF come from the germline V gene (reference sequence). The CDR3 loop spans 16 amino acids. In nucleotides, the CDR3 is TGTGCCACCAGCAGAGATAGGCGGGCCGGGGTCGATGGCTACACCTTC. Its translation is CATSRDRRAGVDGYTF. Filled out from reference TRBV15 and TRBJ1-2, the complete variable domain reads DAMVIQNPRYQVTQFGKPVTLSCSQTLNHNVMYWYQQKSSQAPKLLFHYYDKDFNNEADTPDNFQSRRPNTSFCFLDIRSPGLGDTAMYLCATSRDRRAGVDGYTFGSGTRLTVV.

The chain has TRBV2 and TRBJ2-7, with TRBD1 matching 10 bases. V lost 2 bases, J lost 3 bases, and 1 base stayed unmatched. Per the germline V gene, CDR1 is SNHLY and CDR2 is FYNNEI. The CDR3 has 14 residues. CDR3 DNA sequence: TGTGCCAGCAGTGAATGGGACAGGGGCTACGAGCAGTACTTC. This gives the protein CASSEWDRGYEQYF.

This sequence joins TRBV30 and TRBJ1-4; D gene ambiguous. Germline values: CDR1 GTSNPN, CDR2 SVGIG (reference sequence). The CDR3 covers 12 residues. V lost 3 bases and J lost 8, with 10 bases in between. CDR3 sequence reads: CAWSTVEEKLFF. The CDR3, as DNA: TGTGCCTGGAGCACCGTGGAGGAAAAACTGTTTTTT.

The chain couples TRBV7-2 to TRBJ2-7, with TRBD1 matching over 10 bases. Trimming at V came to 1 base and at J to 4 bases, leaving 10 bases not matched to a gene. This CDR3 is 17 amino acids long. Germline assignment: CDR1 SGHTA and CDR2 FQGNSA. CDR3 loop: CASSLDGSGQGEYEQYF. As DNA, the CDR3 is TGTGCCAGCAGCTTAGACGGCTCAGGACAGGGGGAGTACGAGCAGTACTTC.

This clone was seen many times. This chain uses TRBV7-3 with TRBJ2-7; D is perhaps TRBD2 (5 bases). V lost 2 bases to trimming and J lost 9 bases, with 11 bases between them. Germline-derived CDR1 and CDR2 are SGHTA and FQGTGA. CDR3 length equals 12 residues. CDR3 DNA: TGTGCCAGCAGCTTACCCGAGGGAGTGCAGTACTTC. It specifies CASSLPEGVQYF.

In this sample, this clone turned up a few times. Other DNA sequences in the sample encode the same CDR3. The chain links TRBV5-1 to TRBJ2-7; tentatively, D is TRBD1 (6 bases). CDR3 length equals 13 residues. Trimming shortened V by 2 bases and J by 3 bases, and 9 bases separated the two germline ends. Germline V gene data show CDR1 as SGHRS and CDR2 as YFSETQ. DNA of the CDR3: TGCGCCAGCAGCTTAGGACAGTTCTACGAGCAGTACTTC. Protein product: CASSLGQFYEQYF.

V gene TRBV28 combines with J gene TRBJ2-5; 9 positions agree with TRBD2. Germline CDR1 and CDR2: MDHEN and SYDVKM. This CDR3 contains 16 residues. Trimming at V came to 3 bases and at J to 5 bases, leaving 10 bases not matched to a gene. CDR3 sequence: CASSFRLAGSLETQYF. In DNA form, the CDR3 reads TGTGCCAGCAGTTTTAGGCTAGCGGGATCTTTGGAGACCCAGTACTTC. Combining the CDR3 with reference TRBV28 and TRBJ2-5 gives the whole variable domain DVKVTQSSRYLVKRTGEKVFLECVQDMDHENMFWYRQDPGLGLRLIYFSYDVKMKEKGDIPEGYSVSREKKERFSLILESASTNQTSMYLCASSFRLAGSLETQYFGPGTRLLVL.

Here the CDR3 reads CASSQVSSGSYEQYF. The CDR3 region has the DNA TGTGCCAGCAGCCAAGTGTCTAGCGGGAGCTACGAGCAGTACTTC. V is TRBV4-2 and J is TRBJ2-7; 10 nucleotides agree with TRBD2. CDR1 is LGHNA, CDR2 YNFKEQ, per germline. This CDR3 region has 15 residues. The V and J ends lost 1 base and 3 bases, in that order; junction bases with no gene match: 3.

CDR3 sequence (DNA): TGTGCCACCAGCGTCCTTCCGGGACGGTACAATGAGCAGTTCTTC. Protein sequence: CATSVLPGRYNEQFF. This sequence joins TRBV15 and TRBJ2-1, with D perhaps being TRBD1 or TRBD2 (5 bases each). The CDR3 has 15 residues. CDR1 is LNHNV and CDR2 is YYDKDF in the germline V gene (reference sequence). V was trimmed by 5 bases and J by 4 bases, leaving 15 bases between them. The full variable domain, with the rest looked up from reference TRBV15 and TRBJ2-1, is DAMVIQNPRYQVTQFGKPVTLSCSQTLNHNVMYWYQQKSSQAPKLLFHYYDKDFNNEADTPDNFQSRRPNTSFCFLDIRSPGLGDTAMYLCATSVLPGRYNEQFFGPGTRLTVL.

V usage is TRBV9 and J usage is TRBJ2-2; 7 nucleotides align to TRBD2. This CDR3 is built from 15 residues. After removal of 4 bases from V and 2 bases from J, the junction contained 5 bases not matched to a gene. Germline CDR1 reads SGDLS; CDR2 reads YYNGEE. The CDR3 DNA reads TGTGCCAGCAGCTTGAGCGGGGCAAACACCGGGGAGCTGTTTTTT. Its translation is CASSLSGANTGELFF.

This rearrangement joins TRBV10-3 to TRBJ2-3; no definite D call. Germline CDR1 ENHRY, CDR2 SYGVKD. The CDR3 runs 14 residues. V lost 2 bases, J lost 3 bases, and 9 bases lay in between. This CDR3 reads CAISERRETDTQYF. CDR3 nucleotide sequence: TGTGCCATCAGTGAGCGGCGAGAAACAGATACGCAGTATTTT.

The V call is TRBV5-1, the J call TRBJ2-4, with 9 nucleotides matching TRBD2. Trimming took 0 bases from V and 4 from J; bases not matched to a gene: 8. CDR3 length: 17 residues. In germline, CDR1 is SGHRS, CDR2 YFSETQ. CDR3 DNA: TGCGCCAGCAGCTTGGAGACTAGCGGACGGGTTAAAAACATTCAGTACTTC. Translated, it gives CASSLETSGRVKNIQYF.

Turning to this clone: This CDR3 is also generated by other DNA sequences in the sample. V is TRBV29-1 and J is TRBJ2-3, with D hard to call. This CDR3 has 11 amino acids. The V end lost 7 bases, the J end lost 0 bases, and 5 bases lay between the germline ends. The germline CDR1 and CDR2 sequences are SQVTM and ANQGSEA. The CDR3 sequence: CSAKSTDTQYF. As DNA, the CDR3 is TGCAGCGCTAAAAGCACAGATACGCAGTATTTT.

The chain links TRBV30 to TRBJ1-6; TRBD1 might be the D (5 bases). The CDR3 loop spans 15 amino acids. The V end was cut by 3 bases, the J end by 7 bases, with 16 bases between. The germline V gene has CDR1 GTSNPN and CDR2 SVGIG (reference sequence). CDR3 sequence (DNA): TGTGCCTGGAGACCAACTTGGGGGGTAAATTCACCCCTCCACTTT. Protein: CAWRPTWGVNSPLHF.